This TCR beta chain came from a study of CD8 T cells in Susac syndrome. Study-wide results and limits: That the number of individuals in its TCR sequencing and HLA analysis was relatively small was acknowledged by the study.

Points on this clonotype: Its specificity is unknown.

Germline values: CDR1 SGDLS, CDR2 YYNGEE. Between the trimmed V and J ends, which lost 4 bases and 5 bases, there was a span of 15 bases. The CDR3 is 14 residues long. Healthy donors were controls matched for age and sex. TEMRA cells were FACS-enriched and CD8+ and CD4+ T cells negatively isolated. Random hexamers were used to reverse transcribe roughly 0.5 to 1 ug of RNA. Amplification of TCR beta CDR3 was carried out by immunoSEQ multiplex PCR, which covered 54 Vbeta and 13 Jbeta segments. TCRdb re-called the immunoSEQ multiplex PCR reads through MiXCR, storing one row per CDR3 protein. This sample has about 140,000 distinct CDR3 sequences; approximately 93% occur once, and the top ten carry 0.27%.

Sequencing was carried out using CD8+ T cells from PBMCs. The chain carries TRBV9 and TRBJ1-1, with D tentatively TRBD1 (5 bases). The sequence derives from a human donor in good health. CDR3 sequence: CASSPSWGGTEAFF. As DNA, the CDR3 is TGTGCCAGCAGCCCCAGTTGGGGGGGGACTGAAGCTTTCTTT.